This TCR beta chain was captured by sequencing in a study of response to subunit inactivated influenza vaccine. This clonotype has just a few counts. In TCRdb, the RT-PCR reads were re-called with MiXCR into one record per CDR3 protein. The sample records approximately 530,000 distinct CDR3 sequences, approximately 7.7% being singletons. Germline assignment: CDR1 SGHAT and CDR2 FQNNGV. CDR3 length: 18 residues. Trimming cost V 2 bases and J 2 bases, with 21 bases left between them. V gene TRBV11-2 combines with J gene TRBJ2-5, with a weak D call TRBD1 (6 bases). The sequenced sample was PBMCs from blood, obtained roughly 24 months after vaccination. The TCR comes from a man between 50 and 75 years old who received an inactivated influenza vaccine. CDR3 nucleotide sequence: TGTGCCAGCAGCTTACGGGGAAACAGACAGGTTCCTCAAGAGACCCAGTACTTC. It codes for CASSLRGNRQVPQETQYF.